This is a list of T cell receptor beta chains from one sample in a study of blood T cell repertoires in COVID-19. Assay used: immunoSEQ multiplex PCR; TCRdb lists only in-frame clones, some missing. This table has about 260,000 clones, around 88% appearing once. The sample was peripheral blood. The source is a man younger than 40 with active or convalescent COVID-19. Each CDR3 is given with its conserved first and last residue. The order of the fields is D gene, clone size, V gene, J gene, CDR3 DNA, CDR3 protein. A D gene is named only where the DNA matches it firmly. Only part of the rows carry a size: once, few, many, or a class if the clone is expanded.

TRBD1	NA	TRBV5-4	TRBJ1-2	TGTGCCAGCAGCTTGGACAGGGGGGGAGGCGGCTACACCTTC	CASSLDRGGGGYTF
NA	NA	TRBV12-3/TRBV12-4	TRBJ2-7	TGTGCCAGCAGCACCGGTTACGAGCAGTACTTC	CASSTGYEQYF
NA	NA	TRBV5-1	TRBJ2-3	TGCGCCAGCAGCTTGTTGGCGGCAACCACAGATACGCAGTATTTT	CASSLLAATTDTQYF
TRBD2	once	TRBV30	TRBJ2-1	TGTGCCTGGGGTACCGGGACTAGCCCCGGGGGTGAGCAGTTCTTC	CAWGTGTSPGGEQFF
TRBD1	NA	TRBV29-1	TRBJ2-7	TGCAGCGCCCTGGGACAGGGGGCACGGGAGCAGTACTTC	CSALGQGAREQYF
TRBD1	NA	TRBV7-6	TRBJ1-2	TGTGCCAGCAGCTTAGAGACAGGGGAGTATGGCTACACCTTC	CASSLETGEYGYTF
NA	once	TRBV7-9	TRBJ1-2	TGTGCCAGCAGCTTAGAGAGGAGCTATGGCTACACCTTC	CASSLERSYGYTF
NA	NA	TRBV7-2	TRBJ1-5	TGTGCCAGCAGCTCCCCTGGGGGGTTGAGCAATCAGCCCCAGCATTTT	CASSSPGGLSNQPQHF
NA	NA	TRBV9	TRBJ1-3	TGTGCCAGCAGTAAACTAGGGGAGGGGACTGAAAACACCATATATTTT	CASSKLGEGTENTIYF
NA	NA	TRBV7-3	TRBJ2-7	TGTGCCAGCAGCTTGCAGGGGCACGAGCAGTACTTC	CASSLQGHEQYF
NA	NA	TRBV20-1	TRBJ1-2	TGCAGTGGCCGGCAGGCTTATGGCTACACCTTC	CSGRQAYGYTF
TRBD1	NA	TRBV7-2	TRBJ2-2	TGTGCCAGCAGCTTAGCGCGGGGACAGGGAAGGGACACCGGGGAGCTGTTTTTT	CASSLARGQGRDTGELFF
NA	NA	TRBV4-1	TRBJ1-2	TGCGCCAGCAGCCCACAGGGTAACTATGGCTACACCTTC	CASSPQGNYGYTF
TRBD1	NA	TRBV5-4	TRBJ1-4	TGTGCCAGCAGCGCGGGACAGGGGTTTGCAACTAATGAAAAACTGTTTTTT	CASSAGQGFATNEKLFF
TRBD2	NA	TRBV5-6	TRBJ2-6	TGTGCCAGCAGCTTGTGGGTAGCGGGGTCCGGGGCCAACGTCCTGACTTTC	CASSLWVAGSGANVLTF
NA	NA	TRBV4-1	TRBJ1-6	TGCGCCAGCAGCCAAGGAGGGGGGGGCTCCTATAATTCACCCCTCCACTTT	CASSQGGGGSYNSPLHF
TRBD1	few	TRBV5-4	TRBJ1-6	TGTGCCAGCAGTCTAGGACAGGTATATTCACCCCTCCACTTT	CASSLGQVYSPLHF
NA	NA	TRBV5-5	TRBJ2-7	TGTGCCAGCAGCTTGGCCAGGGCATTAAACTCCTACGAGCAGTACTTC	CASSLARALNSYEQYF
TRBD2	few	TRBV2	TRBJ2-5	TGTGCCAGCAGCGCTAGCGGGGGGCAAGAGACCCAGTACTTC	CASSASGGQETQYF
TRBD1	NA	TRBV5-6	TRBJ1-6	TGTGCCAGCAGCTCAGGGACAGGGAGGCCGGATTCACCCCTCCACTTT	CASSSGTGRPDSPLHF
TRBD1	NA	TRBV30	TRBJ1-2	TGTGCCTGGAGTAGGACAGGGGGTTTTGGCTACACCTTC	CAWSRTGGFGYTF
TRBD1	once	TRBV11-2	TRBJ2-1	TGTGCCGTGAACGAACAGGGGCGGGATGAGCAGTTCTTC	CAVNEQGRDEQFF